This T cell receptor beta chain was identified in a study of T cells after yellow fever vaccination (dated by TCRdb to about 2019). Study-wide context: The SMART-Seq v4 Ultra Low Input RNA kit was used to prepare libraries from fractions with low cell numbers. Two healthy male donors made up the cohort, one aged 18 to 29 years and the other aged 30 to 40 years. Bulk PBMC replicates and cell subsets were isolated from blood drawn at multiple timepoints before and after both primary and secondary immunization. To follow T-cell clones before and after primary and booster YFV17D yellow fever vaccination, bulk TCR alpha and beta repertoires were sequenced over time. The paper as a whole reports these results and caveats: Most clones expanded after primary vaccination (approximately 96% of CD4 and 88% of CD8) were re-detected after the booster, suggesting that broad memory maintenance occurred. Computational filtering was needed because FACS-sorted repertoires could contain abundant contaminating clonotypes from the bulk population. The study included only a couple of donors, which limits how far the findings can be generalized. A small share of clonotypes was detected in both CD4 and CD8 compartments, with the overlap likely arising from convergent recombination. The secondary T-cell response was found to be weaker but faster than the primary response, with a peak reached on day 5 rather than on day 15.

Notes on this clonotype: Its recognized antigen is unknown. The sample holds no much larger clone one base away, and base qualities are not on file.

V is pared back by 5 bases and J by 0 bases, with 13 bases lying between the germline termini. Taken from the germline V gene, the CDR1 and CDR2 loops are SGHVS and FQNEAQ. Including cysteine and phenylalanine, the CDR3 has 16 amino acids. Just the 48-base CDR3 DNA is kept, in frame starting at base 1. Synthesis of TCR cDNA relied on 5'RACE template switching, a step that introduced a universal primer site along with unique molecular identifiers. Priming for cDNA synthesis came from both the TCR alpha and TCR beta constant segments. Library amplification used two PCR steps, and the second PCR step added sample barcodes and sequencing adapters. Sequencing of the libraries was done on either Illumina HiSeq 2500 (2x100 bp) or NovaSeq (2x150 bp). Regarding the original processing steps: Reads were demultiplexed and collapsed into UMI consensus sequences with MIGEC, and V(D)J alignment was performed with MiXCR. Vaccine-responding clonotypes were identified with edgeR using replicate PBMC samples, with FDR below 0.01 and a log2 fold change above 5 up to day 15 being required. CD4 or CD8 identity was assigned to each bulk clonotype according to whether the clonotype was present at higher abundance in the sequenced CD4 repertoire or the sequenced CD8 repertoire. The raw public reads went through TCRdb reprocessing: fastp at Q25, MiXCR clone calling, in-frame beta chains kept. Entries are consolidated by CDR3 protein sequence, retaining the most common genes and DNA. The V and J calls shown here were made by TCRdb, not taken from the authors' results. This sample is represented by 550,000 to 750,000 distinct CDR3 sequences; approximately 13% of them were singletons. Jointly, the top ten make up 11% to 15% of the sample.

The treatment or condition label, as the study defines it: live attenuated yellow fever vaccine strain. Two biological replicates of bulk PBMCs were collected at each blood-draw timepoint. A standard Ficoll-Paque protocol was used to isolate PBMCs from peripheral blood. RNA was extracted with TriZol from bulk PBMCs, CD4 and CD8 fractions, and dextramer-positive and dextramer-negative fractions. The sequenced sample was PBMCs, obtained on the day of the yellow fever booster vaccination. This TCR was recovered from a man in his thirties or forties who received the YFV17D yellow fever vaccine. The V and J segments used are TRBV7-8 and TRBJ2-2, with TRBD1 perhaps the D gene, on 6 matching bases. The DNA is as follows: TGTGCCAGCAGCCGTTCAGGGACAACGAACACCGGGGAGCTGTTTTTT. Its translation reads: CASSRSGTTNTGELFF.